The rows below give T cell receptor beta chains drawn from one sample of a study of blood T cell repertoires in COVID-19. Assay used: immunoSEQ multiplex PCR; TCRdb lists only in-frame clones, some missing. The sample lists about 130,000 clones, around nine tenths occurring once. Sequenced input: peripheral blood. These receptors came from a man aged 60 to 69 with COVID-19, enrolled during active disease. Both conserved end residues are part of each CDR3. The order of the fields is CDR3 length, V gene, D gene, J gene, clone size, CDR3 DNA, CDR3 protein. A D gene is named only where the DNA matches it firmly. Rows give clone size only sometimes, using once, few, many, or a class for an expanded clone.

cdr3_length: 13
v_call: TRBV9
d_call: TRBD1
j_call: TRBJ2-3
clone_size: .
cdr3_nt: TGTGCCAGCAGCGAACAGGGGACAGATACGCAGTATTTT
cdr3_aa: CASSEQGTDTQYF

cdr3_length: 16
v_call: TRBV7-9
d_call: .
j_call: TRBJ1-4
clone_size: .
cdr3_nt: TGTGCCAGCAGCCCAATCGGCAGCCCGAGGAAGGAAAAACTGTTTTTT
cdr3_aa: CASSPIGSPRKEKLFF

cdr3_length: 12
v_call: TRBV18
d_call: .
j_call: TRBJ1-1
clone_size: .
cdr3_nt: TGTGCCAGCTCACAGGGGGACACTGAAGCTTTCTTT
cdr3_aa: CASSQGDTEAFF

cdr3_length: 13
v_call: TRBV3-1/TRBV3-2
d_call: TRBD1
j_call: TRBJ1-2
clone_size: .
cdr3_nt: TGTGCCAGCAGCCAACACGACAGGGATGGCTACACCTTC
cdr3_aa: CASSQHDRDGYTF

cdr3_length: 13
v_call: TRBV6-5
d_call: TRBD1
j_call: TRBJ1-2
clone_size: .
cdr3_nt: TGTGCCAGCAGTCGGACAGGGTCCTATGGCTACACCTTC
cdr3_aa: CASSRTGSYGYTF

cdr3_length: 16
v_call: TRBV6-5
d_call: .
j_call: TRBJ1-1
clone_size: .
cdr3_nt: TGTGCCAGCAGTTACTCGGAGGGGGGGCCGAACACTGAAGCTTTCTTT
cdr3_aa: CASSYSEGGPNTEAFF

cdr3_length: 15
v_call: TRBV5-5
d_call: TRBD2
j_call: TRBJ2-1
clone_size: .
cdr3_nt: TGTGCCAGCAGCCCGCGGGGGGGAGGTTACAATGAGCAGTTCTTC
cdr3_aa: CASSPRGGGYNEQFF

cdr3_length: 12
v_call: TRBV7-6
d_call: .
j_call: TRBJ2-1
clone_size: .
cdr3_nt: TGTGCCAGCAGCTCGAGGTTGACTGAGCAGTTCTTC
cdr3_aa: CASSSRLTEQFF

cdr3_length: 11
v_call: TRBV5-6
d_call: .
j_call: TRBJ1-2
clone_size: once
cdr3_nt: TGTGCCAGCAGCTTCAGAGGCGGCTACACCTTC
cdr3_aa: CASSFRGGYTF

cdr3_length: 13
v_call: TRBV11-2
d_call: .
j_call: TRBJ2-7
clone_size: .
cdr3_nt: TGTGCCAGCAGCTTAGATCGACACTACGAGCAGTACTTC
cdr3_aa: CASSLDRHYEQYF

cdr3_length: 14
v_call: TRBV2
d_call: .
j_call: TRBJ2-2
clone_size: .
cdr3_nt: TGTGCCAGCAGTTTTCAACTGAACACCGGGGAGCTGTTTTTT
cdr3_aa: CASSFQLNTGELFF

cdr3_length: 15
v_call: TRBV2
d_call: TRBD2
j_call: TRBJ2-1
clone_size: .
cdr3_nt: TGTGCCAGCAGTGGGGAGCTAGCGGCAATCAATGAGCAGTTCTTC
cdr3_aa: CASSGELAAINEQFF

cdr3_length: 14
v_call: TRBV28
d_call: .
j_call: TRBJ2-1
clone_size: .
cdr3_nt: TGTGCCAGCAGTTTTCCCTCCGAGGACAATGAGCAGTTCTTC
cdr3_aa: CASSFPSEDNEQFF

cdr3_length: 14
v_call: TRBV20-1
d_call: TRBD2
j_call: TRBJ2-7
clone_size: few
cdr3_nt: TGCAGTGCTAGTCCGGGACTAGCGGCCTACGAGCAGTACTTC
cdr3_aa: CSASPGLAAYEQYF

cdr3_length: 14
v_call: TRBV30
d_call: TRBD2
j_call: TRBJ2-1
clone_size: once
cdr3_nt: TGTGCCTGGAGTGTAGGGCGGGAGTGGAATGAGCAGTTCTTC
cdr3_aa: CAWSVGREWNEQFF

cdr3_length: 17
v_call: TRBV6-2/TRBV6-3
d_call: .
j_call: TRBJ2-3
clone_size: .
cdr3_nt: TGTGCCAGCAGCGAGGGGGTCACCTCCCTTGGCGCAGATACGCAGTATTTT
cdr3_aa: CASSEGVTSLGADTQYF

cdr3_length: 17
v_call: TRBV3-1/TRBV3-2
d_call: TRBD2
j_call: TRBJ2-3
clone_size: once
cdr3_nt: TGTGCCAGCAGCCAAGGCTGGGTAGCGGGGCCCACAGATACGCAGTATTTT
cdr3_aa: CASSQGWVAGPTDTQYF

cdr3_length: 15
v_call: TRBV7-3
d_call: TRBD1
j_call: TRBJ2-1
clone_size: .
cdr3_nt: TGTGCCAGCAGGAACGACAGGGCACTCTACAATGAGCAGTTCTTC
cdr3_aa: CASRNDRALYNEQFF

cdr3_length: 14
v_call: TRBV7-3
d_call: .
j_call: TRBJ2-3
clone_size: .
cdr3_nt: TGTGCCAGCAGCTTAAGTCCAGCGGCAGATACGCAGTATTTT
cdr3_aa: CASSLSPAADTQYF

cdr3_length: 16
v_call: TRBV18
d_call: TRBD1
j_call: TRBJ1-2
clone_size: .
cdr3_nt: TGTGCCAGCTCAAACCAACCGGGACAGGGGGCGTCTGGCTACACCTTC
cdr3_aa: CASSNQPGQGASGYTF

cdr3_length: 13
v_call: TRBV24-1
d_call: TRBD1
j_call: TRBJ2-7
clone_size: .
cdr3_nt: TGTGCCACCCAGGGGGCCGGAATCCACGAGCAGTACTTC
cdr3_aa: CATQGAGIHEQYF

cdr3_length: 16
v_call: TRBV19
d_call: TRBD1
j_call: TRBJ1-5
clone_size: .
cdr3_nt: TGTGCCAGTAGTATAGAGGCAGGGGACAGGGAAATCCCCCAGCATTTT
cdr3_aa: CASSIEAGDREIPQHF

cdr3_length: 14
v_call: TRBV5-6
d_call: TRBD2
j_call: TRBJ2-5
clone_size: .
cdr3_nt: TGTGCCAGCAGCTCCGGGACTAGCCTAGAGACCCAGTACTTC
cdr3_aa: CASSSGTSLETQYF

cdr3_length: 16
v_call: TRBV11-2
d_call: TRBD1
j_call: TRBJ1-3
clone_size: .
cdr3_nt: TGTGCCAGCAGCTCAAACAGGGGGCTCTCTGGAAACACCATATATTTT
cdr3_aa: CASSSNRGLSGNTIYF

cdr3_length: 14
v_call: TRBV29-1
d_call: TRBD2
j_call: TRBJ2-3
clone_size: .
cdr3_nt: TGCAGCGTTGTGGTGGGAGGGTACACAGATACGCAGTATTTT
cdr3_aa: CSVVVGGYTDTQYF

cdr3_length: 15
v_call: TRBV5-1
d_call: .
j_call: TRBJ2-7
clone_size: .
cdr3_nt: TGCGCCAGCAGCAAGACAGTCCAGTCTACCTACGAGCAGTACTTC
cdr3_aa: CASSKTVQSTYEQYF

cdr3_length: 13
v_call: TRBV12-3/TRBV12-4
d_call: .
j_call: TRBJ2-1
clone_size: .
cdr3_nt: TGTGCCAGCAGTTCCGGGACTTCCAATGAGCAGTTCTTC
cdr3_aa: CASSSGTSNEQFF

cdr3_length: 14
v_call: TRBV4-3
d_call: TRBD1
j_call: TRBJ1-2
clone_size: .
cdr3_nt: TGCGCCAGCAGCCCTATACAGGGGGCGTATGGCTACACCTTC
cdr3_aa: CASSPIQGAYGYTF

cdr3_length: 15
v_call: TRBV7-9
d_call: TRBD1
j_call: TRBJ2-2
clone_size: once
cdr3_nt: TGTGCCAGCAGCCTTCGACAGGGGTCAGCCGGGGAGCTGTTTTTT
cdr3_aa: CASSLRQGSAGELFF

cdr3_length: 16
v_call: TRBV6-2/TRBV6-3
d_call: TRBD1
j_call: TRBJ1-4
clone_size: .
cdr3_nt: TGTGCCAGCAGTTACTCGCCGGACAGGGTGGATGAAAAACTGTTTTTT
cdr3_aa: CASSYSPDRVDEKLFF

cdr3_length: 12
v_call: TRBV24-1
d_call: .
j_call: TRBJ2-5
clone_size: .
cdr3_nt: TGTGCCACCAGTGGTATTCAAGAGACCCAGTACTTC
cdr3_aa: CATSGIQETQYF

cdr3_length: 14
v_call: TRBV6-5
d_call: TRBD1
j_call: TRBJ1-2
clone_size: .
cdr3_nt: TGTGCCAGCAGCGGGACAGGGTATGACTATGGCTACACCTTC
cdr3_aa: CASSGTGYDYGYTF

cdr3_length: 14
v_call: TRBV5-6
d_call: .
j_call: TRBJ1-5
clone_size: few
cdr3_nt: TGTGCCAGCAGCTTCAGAGGGCAAGTTCAGCCCCAGCATTTT
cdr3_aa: CASSFRGQVQPQHF

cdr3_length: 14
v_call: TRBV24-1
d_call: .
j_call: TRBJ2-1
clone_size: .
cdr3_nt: TGTGCCACCAGTGATTTGACCAGGGGCAATGAGCAGTTCTTC
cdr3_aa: CATSDLTRGNEQFF

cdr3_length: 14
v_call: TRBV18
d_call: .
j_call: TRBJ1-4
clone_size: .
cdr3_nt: TGTGCCAGCTTCCTACAGACTAGTAATGAAAAACTGTTTTTT
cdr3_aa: CASFLQTSNEKLFF

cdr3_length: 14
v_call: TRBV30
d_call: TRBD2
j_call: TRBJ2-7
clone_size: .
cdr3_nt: TGTGCCTGGAGCCGGGACTACCCCCGCTACGAGCAGTACTTC
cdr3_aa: CAWSRDYPRYEQYF

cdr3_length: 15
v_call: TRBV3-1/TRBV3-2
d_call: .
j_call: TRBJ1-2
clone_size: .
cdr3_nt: TGTGCCAGCAGCCCCAATACAGGCCCTCTCTATGGCTACACCTTC
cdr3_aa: CASSPNTGPLYGYTF

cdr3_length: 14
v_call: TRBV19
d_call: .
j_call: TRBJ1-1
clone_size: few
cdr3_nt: TGTGCCAGTAGTATCTGGCAGCGTAACACTGAAGCTTTCTTT
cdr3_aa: CASSIWQRNTEAFF

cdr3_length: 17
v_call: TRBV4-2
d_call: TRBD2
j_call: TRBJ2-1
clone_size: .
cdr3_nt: TGTGCCAGCAGCCAAGCATTACTAGCGGGAGCTGTCAATGAGCAGTTCTTC
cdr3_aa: CASSQALLAGAVNEQFF

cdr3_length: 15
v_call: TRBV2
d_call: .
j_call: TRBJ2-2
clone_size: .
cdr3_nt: TGTGCCAGCAGTGGGGACACCTCGAACACCGGGGAGCTGTTTTTT
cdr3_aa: CASSGDTSNTGELFF

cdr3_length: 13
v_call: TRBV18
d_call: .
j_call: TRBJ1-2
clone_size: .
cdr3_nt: TGTGCCAGCCTCGGGCAGGCCCAGGGGGGCTACACCTTC
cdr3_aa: CASLGQAQGGYTF

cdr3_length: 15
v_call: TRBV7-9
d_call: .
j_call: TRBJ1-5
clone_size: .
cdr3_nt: TGTGCCAGCAGCTTAACCGGGGGTAGCAATCAGCCCCAGCATTTT
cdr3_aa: CASSLTGGSNQPQHF

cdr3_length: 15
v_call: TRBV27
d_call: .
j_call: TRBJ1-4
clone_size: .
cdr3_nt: TGTGCCAGCAGTTCCCCACAGGGCGGAGAAGAAAAACTGTTTTTT
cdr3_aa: CASSSPQGGEEKLFF

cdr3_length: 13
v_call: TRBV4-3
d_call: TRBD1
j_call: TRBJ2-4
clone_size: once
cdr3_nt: TGCGCCAGCAGCCACGTCGCCGGGACAGGGGTGTACTTC
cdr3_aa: CASSHVAGTGVYF

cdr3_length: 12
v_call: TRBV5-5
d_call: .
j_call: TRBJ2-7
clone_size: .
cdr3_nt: TGTGCCAGCAGCTTGTATTCCTACGAGCAGTACTTC
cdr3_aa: CASSLYSYEQYF

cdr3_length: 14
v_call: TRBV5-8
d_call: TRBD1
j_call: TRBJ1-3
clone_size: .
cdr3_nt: TGTGCCAGCAGCCGGGACAGCTACGGAAACACCATATATTTT
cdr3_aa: CASSRDSYGNTIYF

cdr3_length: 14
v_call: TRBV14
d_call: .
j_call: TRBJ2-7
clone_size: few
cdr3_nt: TGTGCCAGCAGCCAGAGCCCGAGCTCCTACGAGCAGTACTTC
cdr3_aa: CASSQSPSSYEQYF

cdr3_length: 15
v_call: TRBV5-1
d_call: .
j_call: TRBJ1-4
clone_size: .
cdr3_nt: TGCGCCAGCAGCTTCGGTCAGGGGAAGGGGGAAAAACTGTTTTTT
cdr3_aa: CASSFGQGKGEKLFF

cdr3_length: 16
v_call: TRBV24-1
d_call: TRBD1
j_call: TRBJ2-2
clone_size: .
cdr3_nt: TGTGCCACCGGGGACAGGGGGTGGGGGGACACCGGGGAGCTGTTTTTT
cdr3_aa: CATGDRGWGDTGELFF

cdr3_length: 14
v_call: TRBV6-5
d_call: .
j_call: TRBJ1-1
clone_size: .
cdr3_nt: TGTGCCAGCACCTTAGACAGGTTTAACACTGAAGCTTTCTTT
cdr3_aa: CASTLDRFNTEAFF

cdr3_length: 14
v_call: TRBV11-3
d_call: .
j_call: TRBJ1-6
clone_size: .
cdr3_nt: TGTGCCAGCAGCTTGGGGGGGGGAAATTCACCCCTCCACTTT
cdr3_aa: CASSLGGGNSPLHF

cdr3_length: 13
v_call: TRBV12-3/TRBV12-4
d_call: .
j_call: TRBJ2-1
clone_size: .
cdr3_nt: TGTGCCACCACGACAGGTTCCTACAATGAGCAGTTCTTC
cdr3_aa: CATTTGSYNEQFF

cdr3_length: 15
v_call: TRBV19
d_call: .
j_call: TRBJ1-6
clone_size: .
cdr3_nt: TGTGCCAGTAGTATAGACCCGGGGGAGAATTCACCCCTCCACTTT
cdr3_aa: CASSIDPGENSPLHF

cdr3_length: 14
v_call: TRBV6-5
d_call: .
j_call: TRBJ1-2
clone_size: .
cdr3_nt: TGTGCCAGCAGTTTTGAGGCGGTAGGCTATGGCTACACCTTC
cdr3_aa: CASSFEAVGYGYTF

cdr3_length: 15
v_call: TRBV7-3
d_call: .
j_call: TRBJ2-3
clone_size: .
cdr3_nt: TGTGCCAGCAGCTTATTAGGGACTAGCACAGATACGCAGTATTTT
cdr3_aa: CASSLLGTSTDTQYF